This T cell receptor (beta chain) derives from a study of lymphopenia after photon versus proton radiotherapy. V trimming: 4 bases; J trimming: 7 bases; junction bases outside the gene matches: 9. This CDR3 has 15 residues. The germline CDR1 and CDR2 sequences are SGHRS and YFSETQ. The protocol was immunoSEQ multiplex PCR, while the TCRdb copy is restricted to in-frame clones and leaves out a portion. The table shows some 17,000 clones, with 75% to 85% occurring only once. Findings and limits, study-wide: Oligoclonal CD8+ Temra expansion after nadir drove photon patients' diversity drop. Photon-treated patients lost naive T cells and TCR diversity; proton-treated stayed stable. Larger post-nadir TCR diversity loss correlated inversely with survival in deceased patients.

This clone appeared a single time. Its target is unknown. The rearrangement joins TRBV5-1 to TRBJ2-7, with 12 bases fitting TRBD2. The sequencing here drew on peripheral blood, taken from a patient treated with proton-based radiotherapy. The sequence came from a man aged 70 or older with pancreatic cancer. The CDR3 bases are TGCGCCAGCAGCGTCCTAGCGGGAGGGCTGGAAGAGCAGTACTTC. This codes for CASSVLAGGLEEQYF. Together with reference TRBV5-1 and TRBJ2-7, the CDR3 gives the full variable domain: KAGVTQTPRYLIKTRGQQVTLSCSPISGHRSVSWYQQTPGQGLQFLFEYFSETQRNKGNFPGRFSGRQFSNSRSEMNVSTLELGDSALYLCASSVLAGGLEEQYFGPGTRLTVT.